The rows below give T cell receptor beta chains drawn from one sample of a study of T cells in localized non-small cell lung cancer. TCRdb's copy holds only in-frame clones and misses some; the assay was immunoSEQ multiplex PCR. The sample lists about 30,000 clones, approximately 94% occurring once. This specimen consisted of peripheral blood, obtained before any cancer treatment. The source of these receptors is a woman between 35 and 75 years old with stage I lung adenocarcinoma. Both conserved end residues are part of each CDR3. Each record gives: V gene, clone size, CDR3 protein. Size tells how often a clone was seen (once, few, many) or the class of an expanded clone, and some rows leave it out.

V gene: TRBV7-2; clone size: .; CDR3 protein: CASSLGGWQPQHF
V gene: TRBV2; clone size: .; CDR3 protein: CASSDPGGAGANVLTF
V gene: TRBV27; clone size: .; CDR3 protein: CASSLYPSGSPYEQYF
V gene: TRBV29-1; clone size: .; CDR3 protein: CSVSQGLSNQPQHF
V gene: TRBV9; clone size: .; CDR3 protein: CASSARGAFPLHF
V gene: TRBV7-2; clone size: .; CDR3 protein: CASSFAPRLAGATDTQYF
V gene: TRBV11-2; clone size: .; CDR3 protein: CASSLVSGAAGEKLFF
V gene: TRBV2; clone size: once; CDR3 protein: CASTPGGAGNTIYF
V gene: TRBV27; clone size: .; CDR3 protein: CATRTGSPYEQYF
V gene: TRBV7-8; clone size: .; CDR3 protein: CASGWTASGNTIYF
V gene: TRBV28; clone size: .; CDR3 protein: CASSSTGLGNTIYF
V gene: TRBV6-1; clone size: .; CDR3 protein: CASSPQNTEAFF
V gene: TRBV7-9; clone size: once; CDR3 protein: CASSGTSTPTQYF
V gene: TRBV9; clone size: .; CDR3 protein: CASSGSSDSSGNTIYF
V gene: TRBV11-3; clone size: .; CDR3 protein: CASSAGASNQPQHF
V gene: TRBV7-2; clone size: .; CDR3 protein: CASSEGPRSYEQYF
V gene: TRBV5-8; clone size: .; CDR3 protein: CASSPLLGQGASGANVLTF
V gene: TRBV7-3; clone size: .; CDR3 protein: CASSLRFTSGKNTGELFF
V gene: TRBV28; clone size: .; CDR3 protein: CASSLINTGELFF
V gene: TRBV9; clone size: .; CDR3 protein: CASSPYDRGGGYTF
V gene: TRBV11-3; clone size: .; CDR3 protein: CASSQDYRANTGELFF
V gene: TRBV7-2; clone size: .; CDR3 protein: CASSLGPGQIIASQPQHF
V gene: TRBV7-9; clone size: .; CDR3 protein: CASRVGRNNSPLHF
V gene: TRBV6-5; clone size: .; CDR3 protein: CASSYSTANTEAFF
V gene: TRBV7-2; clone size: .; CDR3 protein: CASSPPSTNEKLFF
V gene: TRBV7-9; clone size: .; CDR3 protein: CASSLWGDTEAFF
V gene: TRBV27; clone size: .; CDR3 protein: CASRRVGTLSGNTIYF
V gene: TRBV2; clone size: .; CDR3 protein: CASSSRLTDTQYF
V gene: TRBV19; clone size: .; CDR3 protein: CASSRAGQGANEQYF
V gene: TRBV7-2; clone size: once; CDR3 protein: CASSPRQGSPDQPQHF
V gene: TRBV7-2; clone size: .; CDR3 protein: CASSLEATVEKLFF
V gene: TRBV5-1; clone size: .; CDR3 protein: CASSLVQTAASTDTQYF
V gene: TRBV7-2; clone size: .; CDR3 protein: CASSLAITEDEQFF
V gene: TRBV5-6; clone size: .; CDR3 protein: CASSNKDRGNGYTF
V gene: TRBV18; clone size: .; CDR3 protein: CASSPTLSGGATYEQYF
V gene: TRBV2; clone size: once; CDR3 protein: CASSEARGRYEQYF
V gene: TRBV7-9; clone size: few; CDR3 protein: CASSWTSGSPDTQYF
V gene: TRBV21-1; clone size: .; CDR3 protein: CAFSVRTGGCSPLHF
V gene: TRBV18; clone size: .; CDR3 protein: CASSPSRSKEAFF
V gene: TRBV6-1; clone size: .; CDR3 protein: CASTSGRITYGYTF
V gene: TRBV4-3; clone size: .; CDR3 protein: CASSQDIPGTAAEKLFF
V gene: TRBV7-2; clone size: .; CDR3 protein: CASSLELGLAGSTDTQYF
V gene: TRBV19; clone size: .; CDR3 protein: CASSNPGVVNEQFF
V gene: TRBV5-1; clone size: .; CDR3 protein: CASSLGQGGEKLFF
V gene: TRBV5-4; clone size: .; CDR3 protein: CASGRGGNTEAFF
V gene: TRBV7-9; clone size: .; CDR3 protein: CASSLAWGTASSGANVLTF